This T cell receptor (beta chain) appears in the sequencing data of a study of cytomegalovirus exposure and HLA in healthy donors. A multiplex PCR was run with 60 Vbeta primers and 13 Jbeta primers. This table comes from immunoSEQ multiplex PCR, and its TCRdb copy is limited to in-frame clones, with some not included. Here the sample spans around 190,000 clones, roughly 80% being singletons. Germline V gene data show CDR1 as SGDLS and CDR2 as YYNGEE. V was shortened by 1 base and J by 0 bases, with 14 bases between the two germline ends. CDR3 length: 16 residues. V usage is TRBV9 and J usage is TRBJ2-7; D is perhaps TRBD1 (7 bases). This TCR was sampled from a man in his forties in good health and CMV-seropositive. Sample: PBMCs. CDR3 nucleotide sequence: TGTGCCAGCAGCGTAAGGGGGGACAGACTCTCCTACGAGCAGTACTTC. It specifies CASSVRGDRLSYEQYF.